The entry that follows covers one T cell receptor (beta chain) sequence. Antigen unknown. The source of the sample is a study of cytomegalovirus exposure and HLA in healthy donors. Findings and caveats of the study: Rare TCR sequences predominated, though certain public TCRs were found in many donors. A classifier reportedly called cytomegalovirus status with high sensitivity and specificity.

The CDR3 has 14 residues. The V gene's germline CDR1 is LNHDA and CDR2 SQIVND (reference sequence). Trimming took 5 bases from V and 4 from J; bases not matched to a gene: 7. Some clones are missing from TCRdb's copy, which holds only in-frame ones; the method was immunoSEQ multiplex PCR. The repertoire holds about 200,000 clones, with about nine tenths as singletons. The TCR was taken from a woman aged 18 to 35 in good health and CMV-seropositive. The sequenced material came from PBMCs. The chain recombines TRBV19 with TRBJ1-2, with 7 bases aligning to TRBD1. The CDR3 nucleotides are TGTGCCAGTAGTTCCCGACAGGGCCTCTATGGCTACACCTTC. Translated: CASSSRQGLYGYTF.